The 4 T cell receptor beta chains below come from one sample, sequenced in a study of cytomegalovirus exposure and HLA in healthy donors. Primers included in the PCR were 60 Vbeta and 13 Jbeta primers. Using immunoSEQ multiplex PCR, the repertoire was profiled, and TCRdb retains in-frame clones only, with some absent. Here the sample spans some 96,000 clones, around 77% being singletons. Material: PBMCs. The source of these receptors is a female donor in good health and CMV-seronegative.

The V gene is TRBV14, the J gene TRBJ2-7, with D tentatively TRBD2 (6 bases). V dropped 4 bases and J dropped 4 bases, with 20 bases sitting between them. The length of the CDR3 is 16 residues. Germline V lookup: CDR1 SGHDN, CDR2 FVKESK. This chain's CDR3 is CASSLVGGSLRYEQYF. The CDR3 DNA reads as TGTGCCAGCAGCCTCGTCGGAGGGAGTCTTAGGTACGAGCAGTACTTC.

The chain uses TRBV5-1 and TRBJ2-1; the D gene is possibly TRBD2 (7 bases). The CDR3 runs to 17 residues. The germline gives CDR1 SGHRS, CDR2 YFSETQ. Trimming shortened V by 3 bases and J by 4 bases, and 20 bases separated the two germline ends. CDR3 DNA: TGCGCCAGCAGCTCCACAGGGAGGGGCGCTCTATACAATGAGCAGTTCTTC. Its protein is CASSSTGRGALYNEQFF.

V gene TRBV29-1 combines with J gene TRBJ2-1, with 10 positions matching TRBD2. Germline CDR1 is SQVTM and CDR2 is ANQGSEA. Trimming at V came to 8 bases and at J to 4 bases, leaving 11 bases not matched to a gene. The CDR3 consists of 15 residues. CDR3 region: CSSSGTSVLYNEQFF. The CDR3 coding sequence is TGCAGCTCTTCAGGGACTAGCGTTTTATACAATGAGCAGTTCTTC.

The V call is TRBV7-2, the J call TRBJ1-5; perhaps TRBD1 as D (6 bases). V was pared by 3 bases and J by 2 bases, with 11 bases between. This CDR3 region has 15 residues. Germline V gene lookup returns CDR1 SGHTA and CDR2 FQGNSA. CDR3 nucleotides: TGTGCCAGCAGCTTTACGGGGGGCGGCAATCAGCCCCAGCATTTT. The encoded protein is CASSFTGGGNQPQHF.